These 2 T cell receptor beta chains originate from one sample sequenced in a study of CD8 T cells in ankylosing spondylitis (dated by TCRdb to between 2016 and 2019). Library preparation employed 5' RACE. Sequencing took place on an Illumina HiSeq 2500. TCRdb trimmed the raw reads at Q25, called clones with MiXCR and kept productive beta chains. Identical CDR3 proteins give one entry, which carries the most common genes and DNA. This sample gives about 320,000 distinct CDR3 sequences in total; 9.5% to 13% of them show up just once. Of the sample, around 8.4% falls within the top ten clones. Source material: blood, either unsorted or a sorted T cell fraction (not recorded which). These receptor sequences come from a female donor with ankylosing spondylitis or in good health (not recorded which).

In this sample, this clonotype turned up many times. The chain is built from TRBV20-1 and TRBJ2-2; D might be TRBD1 or TRBD2, each matching 5 bases. Germline V gene sequence: CDR1 DFQATT, CDR2 SNEGSKA (reference sequence). V was trimmed by 0 bases and J by 6 bases, leaving 14 bases between them. This CDR3 spans 15 amino acids. The CDR3: CSARDWGLSPGELFF. The CDR3 DNA follows: TGCAGTGCTAGAGATTGGGGGTTGAGTCCCGGGGAGCTGTTTTTT.

This clonotype was counted only a few times. This chain joins TRBV20-1 and TRBJ2-3, with TRBD1 identical over 10 bases. Germline assignment: CDR1 DFQATT and CDR2 SNEGSKA (reference sequence). CDR3 length: 17 residues. Here the CDR3 DNA reads TGCAGCATTGAAGGGGGAACGGGACAGGGGATTGAGGATACGCAGTATTTT. Its translation is CSIEGGTGQGIEDTQYF.